The clone carrying this T cell receptor beta chain was observed a handful of times. Here immunoSEQ multiplex PCR was the method, and the copy in TCRdb shows in-frame clones only, minus some. In the table there are approximately 65,000 clones, 65% to 80% of which are singletons. This sample is drawn from a study of T cell responses to AZD1222 COVID-19 vaccine. The sample consisted of peripheral blood, taken on day 0 of AZD1222 vaccination. This clonotype originated in an adult in good health.

CDR3 sequence: CASSPDPGQNYGYTF. In DNA, the CDR3 is TGTGCCAGCAGCCCGGACCCGGGACAGAACTATGGCTACACCTTC. This rearrangement joins TRBV5-4 to TRBJ1-2, with 7 nucleotides matching TRBD1. The CDR3 extends over 15 amino acids. J lost 2 bases, V lost 4 bases, and 8 bases had no gene match. Germline V lookup: CDR1 SGHNT, CDR2 YYREEE (reference sequence).